The 15 T cell receptor beta chains below come from one sample, sequenced in a study of OX40 agonist ivuxolimab in advanced cancers. Libraries were prepared by immunoSEQ multiplex PCR; TCRdb keeps only in-frame clonotypes and omits some of them. The sample lists under 85,000 clones; 87% were seen once. The source was CD4+ or CD8+ T cells sorted from blood, collected in a trial of the OX40 agonist ivuxolimab. These receptors were collected from an adult with an advanced solid tumor such as melanoma, head and neck, liver or kidney cancer.

The rearrangement joins TRBV4-3 to TRBJ2-1; D remains unclear. Germline lookup yields CDR1 LGHNA and CDR2 YSLEER. Trimming removed 2 bases at V and 6 bases at J, with 11 bases between. CDR3 size: 14 residues. The CDR3 protein is CASSQMTLSNEQFF. DNA of the CDR3: TGCGCCAGCAGCCAAATGACCCTCTCCAATGAGCAGTTCTTC.

This chain uses TRBV12-5 with TRBJ2-1, with D perhaps assigned TRBD1 or TRBD2 (6 bases each). The ends were cut back, 7 bases at V and 5 bases at J, with 27 bases in the middle. The CDR3 is 18 residues long. Looked up from germline, CDR1 is LGHNT and CDR2 is FRNRAP. The CDR3 sequence: CASAGLMRGHREDNEQFF. In nucleotides, the CDR3 is TGTGCTAGTGCCGGATTAATGCGGGGACACAGGGAGGACAATGAGCAGTTCTTC.

This clone was seen only a few times. The chain employs TRBV5-1 and TRBJ1-1; D is perhaps TRBD1 (5 bases). The germline V and J ends were trimmed by 0 bases and 6 bases, with 9 bases remaining between them. The CDR3 runs to 13 residues. CDR1 SGHRS and CDR2 YFSETQ come from the germline V gene. The CDR3 region is CASSLASGPEAFF. The DNA of the CDR3 is TGCGCCAGCAGCTTGGCGTCAGGGCCTGAAGCTTTCTTT.

V gene TRBV18 combines with J gene TRBJ2-5; 9 bases map to TRBD2. There are 15 residues in the CDR3. Trimming at V came to 4 bases and at J to 0 bases, leaving 3 bases not matched to a gene. Germline V gene sequence: CDR1 KGHSH, CDR2 LQKENI. The CDR3 sequence is CASSRREGYQETQYF. The CDR3 bases are TGTGCCAGCTCACGGCGGGAGGGGTACCAAGAGACCCAGTACTTC. Full variable domain (outside the CDR3, taken from reference TRBV18 and TRBJ2-5): NAGVMQNPRHLVRRRGQEARLRCSPMKGHSHVYWYRQLPEEGLKFMVYLQKENIIDESGMPKERFSAEFPKEGPSILRIQQVVRGDSAAYFCASSRREGYQETQYFGPGTRLLVL.

This clone was detected a few times. This sequence joins TRBV9 and TRBJ1-1; D gene uncertain. This CDR3 contains 14 residues. V gave up 0 bases and J gave up 0 bases, with 6 bases separating them. CDR1 and CDR2 (germline): SGDLS, YYNGEE. In nucleotides, the CDR3 is TGTGCCAGCAGCGTAGATGCAGTGAACACTGAAGCTTTCTTT. It yields the protein CASSVDAVNTEAFF. The full variable domain, rest sourced from reference TRBV9 and TRBJ1-1, is DSGVTQTPKHLITATGQRVTLRCSPRSGDLSVYWYQQSLDQGLQFLIQYYNGEERAKGNILERFSAQQFPDLHSELNLSSLELGDSALYFCASSVDAVNTEAFFGQGTRLTVV.

The V gene is TRBV4-3, the J gene TRBJ2-7; 8 bases are a match to TRBD2. With 0 bases clipped from V and 2 bases from J, the junction kept 9 bases outside the gene matches. CDR1 is LGHNA, CDR2 YSLEER, per germline. This CDR3 is built from 17 residues. The CDR3 nucleotides are TGCGCCAGCAGCCAAGATTTAAGGCTAGCGGGCGCCTACGAGCAGTACTTC. This codes for CASSQDLRLAGAYEQYF.

J is TRBJ1-4 and V is TRBV9; D gene ambiguous. The V end was cut by 2 bases, the J end by 5 bases, with 10 bases between. The germline V gene has CDR1 SGDLS and CDR2 YYNGEE. The length of the CDR3 is 14 residues. The CDR3 nucleotides are TGTGCCAGCAGCGTTACGGATCTAAATGAAAAACTGTTTTTT. It yields the protein CASSVTDLNEKLFF.

This clone was seen a few times. The CDR3 DNA reads TGTGCCAGCAGCAGTACAGGGGCCGAGCAGTACTTC. Protein: CASSSTGAEQYF. The chain joins TRBV11-2 to TRBJ2-7; 7 bases are shared with TRBD1. The CDR3 contains 12 residues. Per germline, CDR1 SGHAT and CDR2 FQNNGV. Germline trimming cut 5 bases from V and 6 bases from J; bases unmatched to any gene: 4.

This chain links TRBV14 with TRBJ2-2; D is uncertain. Germline CDR1 and CDR2: SGHDN and FVKESK. V dropped 2 bases and J dropped 6 bases, with 7 bases sitting between them. This CDR3 has 13 residues. CDR3 DNA: TGTGCCAGCAGCCAAAACACCGCCGGGGAGCTGTTTTTT. Protein product: CASSQNTAGELFF.

This chain uses TRBV5-1 with TRBJ2-3, with 16 bases that match TRBD2. Trimming cost V 4 bases and J 6 bases; bases outside gene matches: 8. Germline CDR1 SGHRS, CDR2 YFSETQ. CDR3 length: 17 amino acids. CDR3 DNA: TGCGCCAGCAGCCTTGCGGGACTAGCGGGGGGGTCGGATACGCAGTATTTT. Protein sequence: CASSLAGLAGGSDTQYF.

The chain couples TRBV9 to TRBJ1-4; TRBD1 matches 7 bases. The trim removed 4 bases at V and 7 bases at J, leaving 10 bases unmatched. Germline V lookup: CDR1 SGDLS, CDR2 YYNGEE. The CDR3 extends over 15 amino acids. This CDR3 reads CASSSSTGLGEKLFF. In DNA form, the CDR3 reads TGTGCCAGCAGCTCCTCGACAGGGCTGGGTGAAAAACTGTTTTTT.

The chain has TRBV14 and TRBJ2-5, with unresolved D. Germline values: CDR1 SGHDN, CDR2 FVKESK. The ends were cut back, 2 bases at V and 7 bases at J, with 23 bases in the middle. The CDR3 sequence is 17 residues long. The CDR3 sequence: CASSQPIGMGRFRTQYF. The CDR3 DNA is TGTGCCAGCAGCCAACCCATCGGAATGGGCAGGTTTAGGACCCAGTACTTC.

V and J are TRBV12-5 and TRBJ2-7; D possibly corresponds to TRBD1 (6 bases). The germline V and J ends were trimmed by 6 bases and 7 bases, with 16 bases remaining between them. The CDR3 has 13 amino acids. Germline lookup yields CDR1 LGHNT and CDR2 FRNRAP. CDR3 loop: CASGGDIVREQYF. The CDR3 DNA follows: TGTGCTAGTGGGGGGGACATCGTGCGTGAGCAGTACTTC.

V gene TRBV5-1 combines with J gene TRBJ2-5; the match to TRBD2 covers 8 bases. This CDR3 is 13 amino acids long. Germline CDR1 SGHRS, CDR2 YFSETQ. J gave up 9 bases and V 2 bases, and 6 bases lay outside the gene matches. The CDR3 is CASSFERERSQYF. The DNA of the CDR3 is TGCGCCAGCAGCTTTGAGCGGGAGCGCTCCCAGTACTTC.

The rearrangement links TRBV10-3 to TRBJ2-3; 11 bases agree with TRBD2. V was pared by 4 bases and J by 2 bases, with 2 bases of the junction left unmatched. Germline V gene data show CDR1 as ENHRY and CDR2 as SYGVKD. The CDR3 extends over 15 amino acids. CDR3 nucleotides: TGTGCCATCAGTGGACTAGCGGGACCCACAGATACGCAGTATTTT. Translated: CAISGLAGPTDTQYF.